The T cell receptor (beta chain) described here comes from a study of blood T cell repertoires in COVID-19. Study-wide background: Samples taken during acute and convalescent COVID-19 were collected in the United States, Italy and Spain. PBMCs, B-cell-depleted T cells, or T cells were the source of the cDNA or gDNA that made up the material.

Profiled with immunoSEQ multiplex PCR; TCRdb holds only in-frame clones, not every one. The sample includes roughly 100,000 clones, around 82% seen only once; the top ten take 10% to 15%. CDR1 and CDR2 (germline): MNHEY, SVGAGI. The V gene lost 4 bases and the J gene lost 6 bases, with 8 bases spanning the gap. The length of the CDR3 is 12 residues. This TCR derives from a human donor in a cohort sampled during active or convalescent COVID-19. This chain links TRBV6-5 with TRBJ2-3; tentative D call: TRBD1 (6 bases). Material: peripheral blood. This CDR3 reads CASSSDSDTQYF. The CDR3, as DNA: TGTGCCAGCAGTTCGGACAGTGATACGCAGTATTTT.